These T cell receptor beta chains were read from a single sample in a study of OX40 agonist ivuxolimab in advanced cancers. Method: immunoSEQ multiplex PCR; TCRdb's copy keeps in-frame clones and lacks some. Among roughly 60,000 clones listed, roughly 84% were seen once. Here the sequenced sample was CD4+ or CD8+ T cells sorted from blood, taken in a trial of the OX40 agonist ivuxolimab. These TCRs come from an adult with an advanced solid tumor such as melanoma, head and neck, liver or kidney cancer. CDR3s include the opening cysteine and the closing phenylalanine or tryptophan. Fields, in order: J gene, D gene, V gene, clone size, CDR3 protein, CDR3 DNA. The D gene is left open where the match is weak. The listing skips clone size in some rows; elsewhere it reads once, few, many or a size class.

>TRBJ2-3|-|TRBV19|-
CASSISQPTDTQYF
TGTGCCAGTAGTATTAGCCAACCCACAGATACGCAGTATTTT
>TRBJ2-7|TRBD2|TRBV7-6|-
CASSIVAGDTDEQYF
TGTGCCAGCAGCATCGTAGCGGGAGACACCGACGAGCAGTACTTC
>TRBJ1-5|TRBD1|TRBV6-6|once
CASSSGQGANQPQHF
TGTGCCAGCAGTAGTGGACAGGGGGCTAACCAGCCCCAGCATTTT
>TRBJ2-4|-|TRBV28|few
CASSWWEGGKNIQYF
TGTGCCAGCAGTTGGTGGGAGGGGGGCAAAAACATTCAGTACTTC
>TRBJ2-7|-|TRBV28|-
CASSLTPGSRYEQYF
TGTGCCAGCAGCCTCACCCCCGGGAGTAGATACGAGCAGTACTTC
>TRBJ2-7|-|TRBV5-6|-
CASSFQGSYEQYF
TGTGCCAGCAGCTTCCAGGGTTCCTACGAGCAGTACTTC
>TRBJ2-1|TRBD2|TRBV19|-
CASRRAGESNSEQFF
TGTGCCAGCCGACGAGCGGGAGAATCTAACAGTGAGCAGTTCTTC
>TRBJ1-1|-|TRBV5-1|-
CASSLSRVDTEAFF
TGCGCCAGCAGCTTGTCAAGGGTAGACACTGAAGCTTTCTTT
>TRBJ2-5|TRBD2|TRBV28|-
CASSGGRETLEETQYF
TGTGCCAGCTCAGGTGGGCGGGAGACACTAGAAGAGACCCAGTACTTC
>TRBJ2-3|-|TRBV7-3|-
CASSFSQTDTQYF
TGTGCCAGCAGCTTCTCCCAGACAGATACGCAGTATTTT
>TRBJ2-1|-|TRBV5-1|-
CASSKDILSYNEQFF
TGCGCCAGCAGCAAGGACATCCTATCCTACAATGAGCAGTTCTTC
>TRBJ2-7|TRBD2|TRBV11-3|-
CASSLSGISGGEQYF
TGTGCCAGCAGCTTATCAGGGATCAGCGGGGGCGAGCAGTACTTC
>TRBJ1-1|-|TRBV19|-
CASSQGWAEAFF
TGTGCCAGTAGTCAGGGGTGGGCTGAAGCTTTCTTT
>TRBJ1-5|TRBD1|TRBV2|-
CASSEGQSNQPQHF
TGTGCCAGCAGTGAGGGACAGAGCAATCAGCCCCAGCATTTT
>TRBJ2-1|TRBD2|TRBV27|-
CASSSRGVGLAGRYNEQFF
TGTGCCAGCAGTTCTCGGGGTGTGGGACTAGCGGGAAGGTACAATGAGCAGTTCTTC
>TRBJ1-2|-|TRBV4-3|-
CASSQGEGEANYGYTF
TGCGCCAGCAGCCAAGGGGAGGGGGAAGCTAACTATGGCTACACCTTC